This T cell receptor (beta chain) was observed in a study of OX40 agonist ivuxolimab in advanced cancers. About the study as a whole: Ivuxolimab, which targeted the costimulatory receptor OX40 (CD134), was an agonistic, fully human IgG2 monoclonal antibody. Three dose-escalation patients achieved partial responses, one with hepatocellular carcinoma and two with cutaneous melanoma. The purpose of peripheral TCRbeta sequencing was to test whether ivuxolimab changed TCR sequence diversity and led to clonal T-cell expansion. Prior anti-PD-1, anti-PD-L1 or anti-CTLA-4 therapy was permitted, and checkpoint inhibitors had been received by about 44% of dose-escalation patients. The dose-escalation cohort was 82.7% male with a mean age of about 58 years, ranging from roughly 23 to 85. Intravenous ivuxolimab was administered to patients every 2 weeks at six dose levels: 0.01, 0.1, 0.3, 1.5, 3 and 10 mg/kg. The paper describes the monotherapy dose-escalation part (N of about 50 patients) of the phase I trial of ivuxolimab. Of the roughly 52 dose-escalation patients, hepatocellular carcinoma was present in roughly 19, melanoma in roughly 15, renal cell carcinoma in 9 and head and neck cancer in 9. Results the study describes overall, beyond this receptor: Low levels of normalized T-cell clonal expansion were also seen in some nonresponding patients. After ivuxolimab, more expanded clones were found on average in CD8+ T cells than in CD4+ T cells. The antigen specificity of the clonally expanded peripheral T cells was not determined. In the 0.1-3.0 mg/kg groups, partial responders were among the patients with the lowest normalized peripheral clonal expansion, particularly in CD8+ T cells. Clonal expansion of both CD4+ and CD8+ blood T cells was observed from baseline to week 6 at doses 0.1 to 3.0 mg/kg.

The trial excluded patients who had a history of autoimmune disease or were on systemic immunosuppression. In every dose cohort, peripheral blood was drawn for TCR sequencing at baseline, cycle 4 day 1, and cycle 7 day 1. The samples were taken from a phase I, first-in-human, multicenter, open-label dose-escalation trial of ivuxolimab. Adults with locally advanced or metastatic head and neck squamous cell, hepatocellular, melanoma or renal cell carcinoma were enrolled in the trial. Before TCR sequencing, CD4+ and CD8+ T cells were separately sorted from peripheral blood. As for this clone: Its antigen specificity is not known. Base qualities are missing; no much larger clone stands one base away.

The CDR3 starts with the cysteine, ends with the phenylalanine, and has 18 residues. Only CDR3 DNA remains: 54 bases, in frame from the first base. The V end gives up 2 bases and the J end 8 bases, leaving 19 bases in the junction not matched to a gene. In the germline V gene, CDR1 corresponds to SGDLS and CDR2 to YYNGEE. Genomic DNA was isolated from the sorted cells so that the TCRbeta CDR3 region could be sequenced. TCRbeta CDR3 regions were sequenced using the immunoSEQ Assay. TCRdb retrieved this table from immuneACCESS and kept in-frame rearrangements only. Not all clones are present; in checked studies, unresolved V genes account for under half, and no reason is known for the remainder. This sample is represented by more than 65,000 clones; over 75% of them were singletons. In total, the top ten clones hold 0.3% to 0.45% of the sample.

This clonotype originated in an adult with an advanced solid tumor such as melanoma, head and neck, liver or kidney cancer. Sequenced here: CD4+ or CD8+ T cells sorted from blood, sampled in a trial of the OX40 agonist ivuxolimab. The V gene is TRBV9 and the J gene is TRBJ2-1; TRBD2 aligns with 7 central bases. The CDR3 reads as follows: CASSVSGGGYNWVDEQFF. The nucleotide sequence is given as TGTGCCAGCAGCGTTTCGGGGGGAGGATACAATTGGGTCGATGAGCAGTTCTTC.